These T cell receptor beta chains were read from a single sample in a study of T cells in Graves' hyperthyroidism and ophthalmopathy. TCRdb fed the multiplex PCR reads into MiXCR, producing one record per CDR3 protein. In the table there are a few hundred thousand distinct CDR3 sequences, over 20% of which are singletons. Material for sequencing was blood. These TCRs come from a woman aged 50 to 60 with Graves' hyperthyroidism. Each CDR3 is given with its conserved first and last residue. A D gene is named only where the DNA matches it firmly. A row's size may be missing; if present it is once, few, many or a size class.

>TRBV10-1|-|TRBJ1-1|few
TGCGCCAGCAGTGAAAGAGGGTACAACACTGAAGCTTTCTTT
CASSERGYNTEAFF
>TRBV6-1|-|TRBJ2-2|-
TGTGCCAGCAGCCCCGGGATCAACACCGGGGAGCTGTTTTTT
CASSPGINTGELFF
>TRBV12-3/TRBV12-4|-|TRBJ1-5|few
TGTGCCAGCAGTTTTAATACAGGGCCCCAGCATTTT
CASSFNTGPQHF
>TRBV7-9|TRBD1|TRBJ1-1|many
TGTGCCAGCAGCTTAGAAGGGGGCGCGGGCACTGAAGCTTTCTTT
CASSLEGGAGTEAFF
>TRBV27|TRBD1|TRBJ2-2|many
TGTGCCAGCAACAGGGGGCAAAACACCGGGGAGCTGTTTTTT
CASNRGQNTGELFF
>TRBV12-3/TRBV12-4|-|TRBJ2-1|-
TGTGCCAGCAACAGCGGTATCTCCTACAATGAGCAGTTCTTC
CASNSGISYNEQFF
>TRBV5-1|-|TRBJ2-1|many
TGCGCCAGCAGCCCTACAGGGCCCGAGGGGAATGAGCAGTTCTTC
CASSPTGPEGNEQFF
>TRBV7-9|-|TRBJ1-2|few
TGTGCCAGCAGCTTAGGGCAGGGAGACGACTATGGCTACACCTTC
CASSLGQGDDYGYTF
>TRBV18|-|TRBJ1-5|few
TGTGCCAGCTCACCGAGGACGGATCAGCCCCAGCATTTT
CASSPRTDQPQHF
>TRBV30|-|TRBJ2-3|few
TGTGCCTGGAGTGGAGGGGGGCGAAGAGATACGCAGTATTTT
CAWSGGGRRDTQYF
>TRBV6-5|-|TRBJ1-6|few
TGTGCCAGCAGTTACGGGCACAATTCACCCCTCCACTTT
CASSYGHNSPLHF
>TRBV2|TRBD1|TRBJ1-2|-
TGTGCCAGCAGTGAGTTAGAATACAGGGGCGGCTACACCTTC
CASSELEYRGGYTF
>TRBV28|-|TRBJ1-2|many
TGTGCCAGCAGTATAGGGGGGGCGTTCTATGGCTACACCTTC
CASSIGGAFYGYTF
>TRBV28|-|TRBJ1-1|many
TGTGCCAGCAGGTTGAGGGGGGAAGCTTTCTTT
CASRLRGEAFF
>TRBV2|-|TRBJ1-5|many
TGTGCCAGCAGGAAGGGGGGGCGAGGCAATCAGCCCCAGCATTTT
CASRKGGRGNQPQHF
>TRBV11-1|-|TRBJ2-3|-
TGTGCCAGCAGCCTATACAGGGTCGAGGGCACAGATACGCAGTATTTT
CASSLYRVEGTDTQYF
>TRBV7-9|-|TRBJ1-4|-
TGTGCCAGCAGCTGGTCTACACACGAAAAACTGTTTTTT
CASSWSTHEKLFF
>TRBV19|-|TRBJ2-1|many
TGTGCCACCTTTTCGGGGGATCCCTGGGGCAATGAGCAGTTCTTC
CATFSGDPWGNEQFF
>TRBV28|-|TRBJ1-4|many
TGTGCCACCCTATACGGGGGAGGGGAAAAACTGTTTTTT
CATLYGGGEKLFF
>TRBV27|-|TRBJ2-3|-
TGTGCCAGCGGTGTAAGGACATTCACAGATACGCAGTATTTT
CASGVRTFTDTQYF
>TRBV28|-|TRBJ2-1|many
TGTGCCAGCAGTTTACCTCCACCCGTGAACTACAATGAGCAGTTCTTC
CASSLPPPVNYNEQFF
>TRBV11-2|TRBD1|TRBJ2-1|few
TGTGCCAGCAGCCTACTGAGGGGGCGTCATGGCTACGAGCAGTTCTTC
CASSLLRGRHGYEQFF
>TRBV20-1|-|TRBJ2-4|many
TGCAGTGCTAGGGAGTCAGGGGTAGCCAAAAACATTCAGTACTTC
CSARESGVAKNIQYF
>TRBV20-1|TRBD2|TRBJ2-1|many
TGCAGTGCTCAAGCCGGGACTAGCATCTACAATGAGCAGTTCTTC
CSAQAGTSIYNEQFF
>TRBV12-3/TRBV12-4|TRBD1|TRBJ2-7|once
TGTGCCAGCAGTTTAAATACAGGGGAAGAGCAGTACTTC
CASSLNTGEEQYF
>TRBV30|-|TRBJ2-1|many
TGTGCCTGGAGCTCCGGGGCCCCCTACAATGAGCAGTTCTTC
CAWSSGAPYNEQFF
>TRBV9|TRBD2|TRBJ2-1|-
TGTGCCAGCAGCCCCCGACTAGCGGACTACAATGAGCAGTTCTTC
CASSPRLADYNEQFF
>TRBV6-1|-|TRBJ2-7|many
TGTGCCAGCAGTTACGTAGGCAGCTCCTACGAGCAGTACTTC
CASSYVGSSYEQYF
>TRBV9|-|TRBJ2-6|-
TGTGCCAGCAGCGCCGACAGCTTCTCTGGGGCCAACGTCCTGACTTTC
CASSADSFSGANVLTF
>TRBV6-1|-|TRBJ1-3|many
TGTGCCAGCAGCGACAGAACAACCCGGGAGTCTGGAAACACCATATATTTT
CASSDRTTRESGNTIYF
>TRBV6-5|-|TRBJ2-6|-
TGTGCCAGCAGACTCGCAGGGGTCTCTGGGGCCAACGTCCTGACTTTC
CASRLAGVSGANVLTF
>TRBV20-1|-|TRBJ1-1|-
TGCAGTGCCCCAGACAAGAACACTGAAGCTTTCTTT
CSAPDKNTEAFF
>TRBV7-9|-|TRBJ2-1|many
TGTGCCAGCAGCTTTAGACAGTCCTACAATGAGCAGTTCTTC
CASSFRQSYNEQFF
>TRBV27|-|TRBJ2-1|once
TGTGCCAGCACCAAAGGACTGGATTTGAATGAGCAGTTCTTC
CASTKGLDLNEQFF
>TRBV20-1|-|TRBJ2-1|-
TGCAGTGCTAGAGATTGGGTAGGGACCTACAATGAGCAGTTCTTC
CSARDWVGTYNEQFF
>TRBV20-1|-|TRBJ1-5|-
TGCAGTGCCACGCCGACAACGAGGGGCAATCAGCCCCAGCATTTT
CSATPTTRGNQPQHF
>TRBV20-1|TRBD2|TRBJ2-5|many
TGCAGTGCCCCTTCAGGCAGGACTAGCGGGGGGGAGACCCAGTACTTC
CSAPSGRTSGGETQYF
>TRBV28|TRBD1|TRBJ1-4|many
TGTGCCAGCAGTCTCTCGGGGACAGGGAGTAATGAAAAACTGTTTTTT
CASSLSGTGSNEKLFF
>TRBV6-2/TRBV6-3|-|TRBJ2-2|many
TGTGCCAGCAGTAGACTCCTGGGCTCCACCGGGGAGCTGTTTTTT
CASSRLLGSTGELFF
>TRBV10-3|TRBD2|TRBJ2-1|-
TGTGCCATCAACAAGCGGGGAAGCTCCTACAATGAGCAGTTCTTC
CAINKRGSSYNEQFF
>TRBV3-1|TRBD1|TRBJ1-2|many
TGTGCCAGCAGCCGGGACAGGGGGCGAGGCTACACCTTC
CASSRDRGRGYTF
>TRBV7-7|TRBD2|TRBJ2-2|-
TGTGCTAGCAGCATGAGACTAGCGGGGGGGATACCCACCGGGGAGCTGTTTTTT
CASSMRLAGGIPTGELFF
>TRBV20-1|-|TRBJ2-7|-
TGCAGTCAGTGGGCTAAACGCTCCTACGAGCAGTACTTC
CSQWAKRSYEQYF
>TRBV6-1|-|TRBJ1-1|many
TGTGCCAGCAGCTCCCTCGGGGCCCCGGGCACTGAAGCTTTCTTT
CASSSLGAPGTEAFF
>TRBV19|-|TRBJ2-1|many
TGTGCCAGTAGTTTCCGGGGGCGGGTGATAAACAATGAGCAGTTCTTC
CASSFRGRVINNEQFF
>TRBV7-9|-|TRBJ2-1|many
TGTGCCAGCAGCTTACTACAGGGTGGGGATGAGCAGTTCTTC
CASSLLQGGDEQFF
>TRBV6-5|-|TRBJ1-1|many
TGTGCCAGCAGTTACTCGGGAACCCAGAACACTGAAGCTTTCTTT
CASSYSGTQNTEAFF
>TRBV7-9|TRBD1|TRBJ2-7|-
TGTGCCAGCAGCTTAGGTGGGACAGGGGTGCGAGAGCAGTACTTC
CASSLGGTGVREQYF
>TRBV2|-|TRBJ2-7|once
TGTGCCAGCGGTTTATGGAGTTACGAGCAGTACTTC
CASGLWSYEQYF
>TRBV20-1|-|TRBJ2-1|-
TGCAGTGCTAGAAGGTCCAATGAGCAGTTCTTC
CSARRSNEQFF